The rows below give T cell receptor beta chains drawn from one sample of a study of shared clonotypes between healthy human individuals. TCRdb keeps only in-frame clones here, not all; method: immunoSEQ multiplex PCR. The sample lists about 2.1 million clones, roughly 91% occurring once. The specimen was naive CD8+ T cells from PBMCs. The receptors originated from a man aged 18 to 29 in good health. Some clones in this sample may be carry-over from other donors' samples. CDR3s include the opening cysteine and the closing phenylalanine or tryptophan. A D gene is named only where the DNA matches it firmly. The size field is filled for only some rows; it gives once, few, many or a size class.

>NA|14|TRBV2|TRBJ2-7|TRBD1
TGTGCCAGCAGTGGGTGGACAGGGAACGTCGAGCAGTACTTC
CASSGWTGNVEQYF
>few|13|TRBV30|TRBJ1-1|NA
TGTGCCTGGACAGGGCGAGGGAACACTGAAGCTTTCTTT
CAWTGRGNTEAFF
>NA|15|TRBV11-1|TRBJ2-5|NA
TGTGCCAGCAGCTTAGGCGGGATCCACCAAGAGACCCAGTACTTC
CASSLGGIHQETQYF
>once|11|TRBV10-3|TRBJ1-4|NA
TGTGCCGCCGGAGACAGCGAAAAACTGTTTTTT
CAAGDSEKLFF
>NA|14|TRBV19|TRBJ1-5|NA
TGTGCCAGTAGTATTAGGGAAGGGGGTCAGCCCCAGCATTTT
CASSIREGGQPQHF
>NA|13|TRBV27|TRBJ2-7|NA
TGTGCCAGCAGTTTAACAGGGACCTACGAGCAGTACTTC
CASSLTGTYEQYF
>NA|15|TRBV13|TRBJ1-1|TRBD1
TGTGCCAGCAGCGTAGACAGGGGGCAGACCACTGAAGCTTTCTTT
CASSVDRGQTTEAFF
>NA|16|TRBV28|TRBJ1-1|NA
TGTGCCAGCAGTTTATTAGGTCAGGGGCCCGACACTGAAGCTTTCTTT
CASSLLGQGPDTEAFF
>once|14|TRBV9|TRBJ1-1|NA
TGTGCCAGCAGCGTAGGACAGTCGAACACTGAAGCTTTCTTT
CASSVGQSNTEAFF
>once|15|TRBV29-1|TRBJ1-1|TRBD1
TGCAGCGTTCCAGGGGGTTCGGTGAAGAACACTGAAGCTTTCTTT
CSVPGGSVKNTEAFF
>NA|13|TRBV7-8|TRBJ2-5|NA
TGTGCCAGCAGCTTAGGCGTCCTGGAGACCCAGTACTTC
CASSLGVLETQYF
>few|16|TRBV7-6|TRBJ2-7|TRBD1
TGTGCCAGCAGCTCCCCCGCAGGACAGGACTCCTACGAGCAGTACTTC
CASSSPAGQDSYEQYF
>NA|14|TRBV19|TRBJ2-1|TRBD2
TGTGCCAGTAGTATTGGACTAGATTACGATGAGCAGTTCTTC
CASSIGLDYDEQFF
>once|13|TRBV27|TRBJ2-3|NA
TGTGCCAGCAGTGCCGGGTGGGGAGATACGCAGTATTTT
CASSAGWGDTQYF
>NA|14|TRBV6-1|TRBJ2-1|NA
TGTGCCAGCAGTGAAGCTCGCTTAAGTGGGAGGCAGTTCTTC
CASSEARLSGRQFF
>NA|15|TRBV28|TRBJ2-1|NA
TGTGCCAGCAGTTTACCGCGAGACTCCTACAATGAGCAGTTCTTC
CASSLPRDSYNEQFF
>NA|15|TRBV7-8|TRBJ1-2|TRBD1
TGTGCCAGCAGCCGCCGGGACAGGGAAAACTATGGCTACACCTTC
CASSRRDRENYGYTF
>NA|14|TRBV4-3|TRBJ2-7|NA
TGCGCCAGCAGCCTTCATTCGGTTTCCTACGAGCAGTACTTC
CASSLHSVSYEQYF
>NA|14|TRBV6-1|TRBJ2-7|TRBD1
TGTGCCAGCAGTGAAGGAGGGACAGCCTACGAGCAGTACTTC
CASSEGGTAYEQYF
>NA|15|TRBV9|TRBJ2-3|TRBD2
TGTGCCAGCAGCGAGACTAGCGGGGGCACAGATACGCAGTATTTT
CASSETSGGTDTQYF
>NA|14|TRBV6-1|TRBJ1-5|NA
TGTGCCAGCAGTGGTACAGGATTCAATCAGCCCCAGCATTTT
CASSGTGFNQPQHF
>NA|14|TRBV7-6|TRBJ2-1|NA
TGTGCCAGCAAGGCGGGTTCATCCTACAATGAGCAGTTCTTC
CASKAGSSYNEQFF
>once|15|TRBV28|TRBJ2-3|NA
TGTGCCAGCTGTGGGCCGGCGGGATGGGCAGATACGCAGTATTTT
CASCGPAGWADTQYF
>NA|13|TRBV5-1|TRBJ2-5|NA
TGCGCCAGCAGGTCGAGCAGCGAGGGGACCCAGTACTTC
CASRSSSEGTQYF
>once|15|TRBV27|TRBJ2-7|TRBD1
TGTGCCAGCAGGCTCATGGGACAGGTCTCCTACGAGCAGTACTTC
CASRLMGQVSYEQYF